This T cell receptor (beta chain) was retrieved from a study of T-cell reconstitution after alpha-beta-depleted transplantation in children. Study-wide findings and caveats: At around two months after transplant, the alpha-beta T cells were reportedly derived from several hundred expanded clones that came from non-depleted graft cells.

Germline CDR1 and CDR2: SGHRS and YFSETQ. Trimming pared 3 bases from V and 11 bases from J, leaving 23 bases between. The CDR3 is 15 residues long. This clonotype has a handful of counts. Antigen unknown. Construction of the TCRbeta library involved unique molecular identifiers. One entry per CDR3 protein, called by TCRdb with MiXCR from the PCR reads. Here the sample spans fewer than 750,000 distinct CDR3 sequences, about a quarter being singletons. The chain is built from TRBV5-1 and TRBJ1-1, with D uncertain. The sample consisted of PBMCs, taken before TCRalphabeta/CD19-depleted stem cell transplant. The TCR sequence derives from a boy under two years old with Wiskott-Aldrich syndrome, due to receive a stem cell transplant. CDR3 bases: TGCGCCAGCAGCTCTAACGTTGCAACGCCGAAAGAGGCTTTCTTT. Protein product: CASSSNVATPKEAFF.